What follows describes a single TCR beta chain. Its matching antigen is unknown. This entry comes from a study of T cells in localized non-small cell lung cancer. Study results and caveats: Higher blood T cell density tracked longer overall survival. For the top 100 tumor clones, a median about 50 also appeared in adjacent lung.

The CDR3 extends over 15 amino acids. From germline, CDR1 is LNHDA and CDR2 SQIVND (reference sequence). Between the trimmed V and J ends, which lost 4 bases and 3 bases, there was a span of 15 bases. The method was immunoSEQ multiplex PCR; TCRdb's version includes in-frame clones alone and lacks a portion of them. Among around 10,000 clones, 70% to 80% were seen once, and the ten largest hold 31%. The receptor was derived from an older male donor with stage I lung adenocarcinoma. J is TRBJ1-1 and V is TRBV19; tentative D call: TRBD1 (6 bases). The sample consisted of peripheral blood, taken before any cancer treatment. CDR3: CASSTSGTFYTEAFF. The CDR3 DNA follows: TGTGCCAGTAGTACCTCCGGGACATTCTACACTGAAGCTTTCTTT.